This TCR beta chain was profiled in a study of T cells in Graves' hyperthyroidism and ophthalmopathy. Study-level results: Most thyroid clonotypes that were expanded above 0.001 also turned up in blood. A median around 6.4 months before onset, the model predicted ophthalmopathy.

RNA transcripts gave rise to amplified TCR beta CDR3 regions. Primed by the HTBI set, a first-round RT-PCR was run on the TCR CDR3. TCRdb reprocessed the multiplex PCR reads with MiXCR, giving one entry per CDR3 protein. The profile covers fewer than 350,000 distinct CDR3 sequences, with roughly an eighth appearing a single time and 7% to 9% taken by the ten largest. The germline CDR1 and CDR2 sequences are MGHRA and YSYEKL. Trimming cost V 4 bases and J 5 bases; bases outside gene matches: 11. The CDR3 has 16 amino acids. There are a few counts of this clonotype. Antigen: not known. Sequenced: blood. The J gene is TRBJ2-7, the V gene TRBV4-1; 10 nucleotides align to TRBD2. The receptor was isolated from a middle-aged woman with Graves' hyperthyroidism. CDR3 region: CASSPGAAGGPHEQYF. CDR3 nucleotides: TGCGCCAGCAGCCCGGGGGCAGCGGGAGGGCCCCACGAGCAGTACTTC.